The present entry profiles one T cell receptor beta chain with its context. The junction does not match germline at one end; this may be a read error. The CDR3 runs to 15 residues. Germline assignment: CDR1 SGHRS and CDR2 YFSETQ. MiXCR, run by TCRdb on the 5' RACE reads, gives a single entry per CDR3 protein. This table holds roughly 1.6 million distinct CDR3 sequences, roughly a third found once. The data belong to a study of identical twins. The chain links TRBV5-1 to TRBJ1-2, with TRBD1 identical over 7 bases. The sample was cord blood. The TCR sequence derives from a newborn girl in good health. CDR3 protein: CTSSPDYRGNYGYTF. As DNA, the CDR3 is TGCACCAGCAGCCCGGACTACAGGGGAAACTATGGCTACACCTTC.